Below, 21 T cell receptor beta chains from the same sample are listed, as sequenced in a study of shared clonotypes between healthy human individuals. The data were produced by immunoSEQ multiplex PCR, yet TCRdb's version contains in-frame clones alone and is incomplete. The table records over 400,000 clones, 90% to 96% of them present only once. Source material: naive CD4+ T cells sorted from blood. The subset: CD45RA+ positively selected. The receptors come from a woman between 25 and 40 years old in good health.

V is TRBV5-4 and J is TRBJ2-1; tentatively, D is TRBD2 (6 bases). V lost 4 bases and J 0 bases, leaving 20 bases between the germline ends. The CDR3 covers 18 residues. The germline gives CDR1 SGHNT, CDR2 YYREEE (reference sequence). In DNA form, the CDR3 reads TGTGCCAGCAGCCCCTTTGAGGCTAGCGTTAGCTCCTACAATGAGCAGTTCTTC. This translates into CASSPFEASVSSYNEQFF.

The chain has TRBV5-6 and TRBJ1-2, with 7 nucleotides matching TRBD1. The CDR3 length is 15 residues. Germline CDR1 SGHDT, CDR2 YYEEEE. V shed 7 bases, J shed 0 bases, and the junction held 9 bases outside the gene matches. CDR3 protein: CASATGYVANYGYTF. The CDR3 DNA sequence: TGTGCCAGCGCGACAGGGTATGTAGCTAACTATGGCTACACCTTC.

The chain joins TRBV5-1 to TRBJ2-2, with D perhaps matching TRBD1 (6 bases). CDR3 length: 21 residues. Per germline, CDR1 SGHRS and CDR2 YFSETQ. Trimming took off 0 bases at V and 1 base at J, with 25 bases between the two ends. CDR3 protein: CASSLAGRDRSGQQNTGELFF. The CDR3 DNA reads TGCGCCAGCAGCTTGGCAGGGCGTGATCGGTCGGGACAACAGAACACCGGGGAGCTGTTTTTT.

This chain connects TRBV16 to TRBJ1-2; TRBD1 aligns across 7 bases. After removal of 4 bases from V and 7 bases from J, the junction contained 6 bases not matched to a gene. The CDR3 consists of 13 residues. Germline CDR1 KGHSY, CDR2 FQNENV. In nucleotides, the CDR3 is TGTGCCAGCAGCCCTCGACAGGGCGGTGGCTACACCTTC. This translates into CASSPRQGGGYTF.

The gene calls are TRBV6-4 and TRBJ2-3; D perhaps matches TRBD2 (5 bases). V was clipped by 0 bases and J by 4 bases, with 8 bases between them. From germline, CDR1 is MRHNA and CDR2 SNTAGT. CDR3 size: 14 residues. CDR3 sequence reads: CASSDSGSPDTQYF. Here the CDR3 DNA reads TGTGCCAGCAGTGACTCGGGGAGCCCAGATACGCAGTATTTT.

This sequence joins TRBV4-2 and TRBJ2-7; TRBD2 aligns across 11 bases. The J segment lost 3 bases and the V segment lost 1 base, leaving 14 bases of the junction unmatched. CDR1 and CDR2 (germline): LGHNA, YNFKEQ. The CDR3 is 19 amino acids. The CDR3 loop is CASSQAARFGLAGDYEQYF. As DNA, the CDR3 is TGTGCCAGCAGCCAAGCGGCACGTTTTGGACTAGCGGGTGACTACGAGCAGTACTTC.

The chain uses TRBV5-1 and TRBJ1-1; D not resolved. V dropped 0 bases and J dropped 7 bases, with 13 bases sitting between them. This CDR3 contains 14 residues. Germline V CDR1 and CDR2: SGHRS, YFSETQ. The CDR3 coding sequence is TGCGCCAGCAGCTTGGGCGAGGGAGTGAGTGAAGCTTTCTTT. Translated: CASSLGEGVSEAFF.

The gene calls are TRBV2 and TRBJ2-7, with D uncertain. The CDR3 extends over 12 amino acids. The germline CDR1 and CDR2 sequences are SNHLY and FYNNEI. The V gene lost 2 bases and the J gene lost 6 bases, with 8 bases spanning the gap. CDR3 nucleotides: TGTGCCAGCAGTGAACAAGGCGGCGAGCAGTACTTC. Translation gives CASSEQGGEQYF.

The chain has TRBV15 and TRBJ2-7; D possibly corresponds to TRBD1 (6 bases). The CDR3 loop spans 15 amino acids. Germline CDR1 is LNHNV and CDR2 is YYDKDF (reference sequence). Trimming removed 3 bases at V and 2 bases at J, with 14 bases between. The CDR3 coding sequence is TGTGCCACCAGCAGGGGGACACCAGCCACCTACGAGCAGTACTTC. This sequence encodes CATSRGTPATYEQYF. The full variable domain, with the rest looked up from reference TRBV15 and TRBJ2-7, is DAMVIQNPRYQVTQFGKPVTLSCSQTLNHNVMYWYQQKSSQAPKLLFHYYDKDFNNEADTPDNFQSRRPNTSFCFLDIRSPGLGDTAMYLCATSRGTPATYEQYFGPGTRLTVT.

The chain carries TRBV7-4 and TRBJ1-5; TRBD1 agrees at 7 bases. V trimming: 11 bases; J trimming: 0 bases; junction bases outside the gene matches: 25. Germline CDR1 and CDR2: SGHVT and SQSDAQ. The CDR3 loop spans 20 amino acids. The DNA of the CDR3 is TGTGCCCAGCAGGGTAGTAAGGGACAGATTTTTCGATGTAGCAATCAGCCCCAGCATTTT. Translating it yields CAQQGSKGQIFRCSNQPQHF.

This clone came up once. The chain links TRBV7-2 to TRBJ2-3; D ambiguous. The CDR3 consists of 12 residues. Germline values: CDR1 SGHTA, CDR2 FQGNSA. The V and J ends lost 6 bases and 6 bases respectively, with 10 bases between them. The CDR3 here is CASSFNGDTQYF. The CDR3 region has the DNA TGTGCCAGCAGTTTTAACGGGGATACGCAGTATTTT.

The DNA for the CDR3 is TGTGCCACTACAGGGCAGATTGGCAATCAGCCCCAGCATTTT. Encoded protein: CATTGQIGNQPQHF. The chain uses TRBV7-9 and TRBJ1-5; weak D call: TRBD1 (6 bases). Germline V gene sequence: CDR1 SEHNR, CDR2 FQNEAQ (reference sequence). The CDR3 is 14 amino acids. The ends were cut back, 10 bases at V and 2 bases at J, with 15 bases in the middle.

The rearrangement links TRBV21-1 to TRBJ2-1; TRBD1 was called by the table and not checked on the DNA. TRBV21-1 is reported as a pseudogene. This CDR3 contains 16 residues. CDR3 residues: CASSKKGQYGNNEQFF. The CDR3 coding sequence is TGTGCCAGCAGCAAAAAAGGACAGTATGGTAACAATGAGCAGTTCTTC.

The J gene is TRBJ1-3, the V gene TRBV18, with TRBD1 matching over 9 bases. The CDR3 spans 16 residues. V lost 1 base and J lost 4; bases outside the gene matches: 5. The germline gives CDR1 KGHSH, CDR2 LQKENI. The CDR3 is CASSPLDRGVGNTIYF. The CDR3 DNA follows: TGTGCCAGCTCACCACTGGACAGGGGAGTGGGAAACACCATATATTTT.

The chain employs TRBV6-1 and TRBJ2-3; 8 bases fit TRBD2. J lost 0 bases, V lost 10 bases, and 9 bases had no gene match. Germline CDR1 MNHNS, CDR2 SASEGT. This CDR3 is built from 15 residues. The CDR3 nucleotides read TGTGCCACGAGGGTTAGCGGGACCAGCACAGATACGCAGTATTTT. This translates into CATRVSGTSTDTQYF.

The V call is TRBV11-3, the J call TRBJ2-1; 7 nucleotides line up with TRBD2. The germline gives CDR1 SGHNT, CDR2 YENEEA. V was clipped by 3 bases and J by 9 bases; unmatched bases: 11. CDR3 length: 15 residues. CDR3 protein: CASSFGLVSGGEQFF. CDR3 nucleotide sequence: TGTGCCAGCAGCTTTGGACTAGTTTCGGGGGGTGAGCAGTTCTTC.

There are a few counts of this clone. This sequence joins TRBV5-6 and TRBJ2-1; D is unresolved. The V gene's germline CDR1 is SGHDT and CDR2 YYEEEE. The CDR3 length is 13 residues. Trimming left V 4 bases short and J 6 bases short, with 11 bases between. CDR3 coding DNA: TGTGCCAGCAGCCGCCAAGCGACCAATGAGCAGTTCTTC. Its protein product is CASSRQATNEQFF.

V and J are TRBV28 and TRBJ2-1; 8 positions match TRBD2. Germline CDR1 reads MDHEN; CDR2 reads SYDVKM. Trimming cost V 4 bases and J 0 bases; bases outside gene matches: 8. The CDR3 sequence is 17 residues long. The CDR3 DNA is TGTGCCAGCAGTTCTGCTAGCGGGCGGAGCTCCTACAATGAGCAGTTCTTC. As protein: CASSSASGRSSYNEQFF.

This clone has just one count. The CDR3 loop reads CASSWEGSEAFF. DNA of the CDR3: TGTGCCAGCAGCTGGGAGGGGAGTGAAGCTTTCTTT. The rearrangement uses TRBV28 and TRBJ1-1; D is possibly TRBD1 (5 bases). Germline V lookup: CDR1 MDHEN, CDR2 SYDVKM. With 6 bases removed from V and 7 bases from J, the gap between germline ends came to 12 bases. CDR3 length equals 12 residues.

The V call is TRBV5-4, the J call TRBJ1-6, with 9 bases that match TRBD1. V lost 3 bases and J lost 7; bases outside the gene matches: 2. The CDR3 consists of 14 residues. Looked up from germline, CDR1 is SGHNT and CDR2 is YYREEE (reference sequence). CDR3 in DNA: TGTGCCAGCAGCTGGGGACAGGGAAATTCACCCCTCCACTTT. Encoded protein: CASSWGQGNSPLHF. Combining the CDR3 with reference TRBV5-4 and TRBJ1-6 gives the whole variable domain ETGVTQSPTHLIKTRGQQVTLRCSSQSGHNTVSWYQQALGQGPQFIFQYYREEENGRGNFPPRFSGLQFPNYSSELNVNALELDDSALYLCASSWGQGNSPLHFGNGTRLTVT.

This chain connects TRBV5-6 to TRBJ2-1; 7 positions match TRBD2. Per the germline V gene, CDR1 is SGHDT and CDR2 is YYEEEE. The CDR3 loop spans 16 amino acids. V was pared by 5 bases and J by 2 bases, with 10 bases of the junction left unmatched. CDR3 DNA sequence: TGTGCCAGCAGGTCTCCGACTAGCCCGACCTACAATGAGCAGTTCTTC. It translates to CASRSPTSPTYNEQFF.